The 23 T cell receptor beta chains given below trace back to one sample, sequenced in a study of blood T cell repertoires in COVID-19. Using immunoSEQ multiplex PCR, the repertoire was profiled, and TCRdb retains in-frame clones only, with some absent. There are under 200,000 clones in the sample; over 80% occur only once, and 3% to 3.5% lies in the top ten. The sample comprised PBMCs or T cells enriched from blood (not recorded which). The receptors here all came from a woman aged 25 to 39 who had been exposed to COVID-19.

The chain links TRBV10-3 to TRBJ1-5; 10 nucleotides align to TRBD1. With V trimmed by 6 bases and J by 5 bases, 1 base remained unmatched. There are 13 residues in the CDR3. Per germline, CDR1 ENHRY and CDR2 SYGVKD. As DNA, the CDR3 is TGTGCCATCAGAGGGACAGGGGATCAGCCCCAGCATTTT. It translates to CAIRGTGDQPQHF.

V and J are TRBV10-3 and TRBJ1-2; no definite D call. The CDR3 is 14 residues long. Trimming shortened V by 4 bases and J by 2 bases, and 11 bases separated the two germline ends. Germline CDR1 and CDR2: ENHRY and SYGVKD. In DNA, the CDR3 is TGTGCCATCAGTGTGTCGACACTGAACTATGGCTACACCTTC. Its translation: CAISVSTLNYGYTF.

The rearrangement links TRBV7-9 to TRBJ1-4, with 9 bases lining up with TRBD1. Looked up from germline, CDR1 is SEHNR and CDR2 is FQNEAQ (reference sequence). This CDR3 has 14 amino acids. V was pared by 1 base and J by 10 bases, with 4 bases of the junction left unmatched. The CDR3 sequence: CASSLGDREGKLFF. The CDR3 DNA reads TGTGCCAGCAGCTTAGGGGACAGGGAGGGAAAACTGTTTTTT.

V is TRBV28 and J is TRBJ1-6; perhaps TRBD1 as D (5 bases). The germline CDR1 and CDR2 sequences are MDHEN and SYDVKM. The CDR3 consists of 15 residues. Trimming removed 1 base at V and 7 bases at J, with 11 bases between. As DNA, the CDR3 is TGTGCCAGCAGTTTATACCCAGGGTCGAATTCACCCCTCCACTTT. Protein sequence: CASSLYPGSNSPLHF.

This chain joins TRBV9 and TRBJ2-6; D is unresolved. The CDR3 covers 17 residues. The V end lost 4 bases, the J end lost 0 bases, and 14 bases lay between the germline ends. Germline assignment: CDR1 SGDLS and CDR2 YYNGEE. In DNA form, the CDR3 reads TGTGCCAGCAGCCCTCAGATTGCAAGCTCTGGGGCCAACGTCCTGACTTTC. Encoded protein: CASSPQIASSGANVLTF.

This rearrangement joins TRBV7-2 to TRBJ1-5; possible D gene TRBD1, 5 bases. Trimming stripped 1 base from V and 0 bases from J, with 13 bases between. CDR3 length: 17 amino acids. Looked up from germline, CDR1 is SGHTA and CDR2 is FQGNSA. The CDR3 nucleotides read TGTGCCAGCAGCTTAGTAGCAGGACAATATAGCAATCAGCCCCAGCATTTT. Residues: CASSLVAGQYSNQPQHF.

The chain is built from TRBV7-8 and TRBJ1-1, with a tentative D call TRBD1 (6 bases). CDR1 and CDR2 from the germline V gene are SGHVS and FQNEAQ. CDR3 length equals 18 residues. V lost 5 bases and J 3 bases, leaving 25 bases between the germline ends. CDR3 bases: TGTGCCAGCAGCCGGTCAAGGGGATGGGGGGGCCAGGACACTGAAGCTTTCTTT. Protein: CASSRSRGWGGQDTEAFF.

V is TRBV10-3 and J is TRBJ2-7; TRBD1 matches 10 bases. The V gene end was trimmed by 4 bases and the J gene end by 6 bases; junction bases not matched to a gene: 3. The CDR3 length is 13 residues. CDR1 ENHRY and CDR2 SYGVKD come from the germline V gene. The CDR3: CAISAGQGIEQYF. As DNA, the CDR3 is TGTGCCATCAGTGCGGGACAGGGGATCGAGCAGTACTTC.

J is TRBJ1-1 and V is TRBV5-4, with TRBD1 matching over 7 bases. Trimming took 4 bases from V and 0 from J; bases not matched to a gene: 9. Germline assignment: CDR1 SGHNT and CDR2 YYREEE (reference sequence). The CDR3 loop spans 16 amino acids. CDR3 amino acids: CASSPQTQGLNTEAFF. Written as DNA, the CDR3 is TGTGCCAGCAGCCCCCAGACACAGGGGCTGAACACTGAAGCTTTCTTT.

CDR3 residues: CASSYQTGRRDEQYF. CDR3 sequence (DNA): TGTGCCAGCAGCTACCAGACAGGGCGGAGGGACGAGCAGTACTTC. The chain recombines TRBV7-2 with TRBJ2-7; D is possibly TRBD1 (7 bases). The CDR3 contains 15 residues. Looked up from germline, CDR1 is SGHTA and CDR2 is FQGNSA. Trimming shortened V by 4 bases and J by 5 bases, and 18 bases separated the two germline ends.

The V call is TRBV28, the J call TRBJ2-1; D possibly corresponds to TRBD1 (6 bases). Germline loops: CDR1 MDHEN, CDR2 SYDVKM. The CDR3 contains 12 residues. V shed 8 bases and J shed 4 bases, with 9 bases lying between them. CDR3 DNA sequence: TGTGCCAGCGGTAGGGGGTACAATGAGCAGTTCTTC. It specifies CASGRGYNEQFF.

This chain links TRBV4-1 with TRBJ1-5, with D maybe TRBD1 (5 bases). Germline CDR1 is MGHRA and CDR2 is YSYEKL. Trimming removed 2 bases from V and 3 bases from J, with 14 bases in between. The CDR3 totals 16 residues. The CDR3 bases are TGCGCCAGCAGCCAAACCCTCGGGGGGTCCAATCAGCCCCAGCATTTT. Protein product: CASSQTLGGSNQPQHF.

The chain joins TRBV23-1 to TRBJ1-1; D gene uncertain. Being an ORF, TRBV23-1 has a function that is uncertain. The CDR3 runs 9 residues. Trimming took 11 bases from V and 4 from J, leaving 5 bases between them. The CDR3 DNA reads TGCGCCCCTTCCACTGAAGCTTTCTTT. Translating gives CAPSTEAFF.

The rearrangement links TRBV9 to TRBJ2-1, with TRBD2 identical over 10 bases. This CDR3 has 15 amino acids. Looked up from germline, CDR1 is SGDLS and CDR2 is YYNGEE. The V segment lost 4 bases and the J segment 8 bases; nucleotides outside the gene matches: 9. The CDR3 DNA sequence: TGTGCCAGCAGCCCGGGGACTAGCGTTCTCGATGAGCAGTTCTTC. Its protein is CASSPGTSVLDEQFF.

This chain connects TRBV9 to TRBJ2-7, with a tentative D call TRBD1 (5 bases). V was pared by 5 bases and J by 2 bases, with 14 bases between. Germline V gene data show CDR1 as SGDLS and CDR2 as YYNGEE. The CDR3 has 14 residues. The CDR3 coding sequence is TGTGCCAGCAGTCAAGACAGCCTAACCTACGAGCAGTACTTC. Residues: CASSQDSLTYEQYF. The whole variable domain, remainder taken from reference TRBV9 and TRBJ2-7, is DSGVTQTPKHLITATGQRVTLRCSPRSGDLSVYWYQQSLDQGLQFLIQYYNGEERAKGNILERFSAQQFPDLHSELNLSSLELGDSALYFCASSQDSLTYEQYFGPGTRLTVT.

The J gene is TRBJ2-1, the V gene TRBV29-1; TRBD2 matches at 8 bases. The CDR3 is made up of 12 amino acids. Germline V CDR1 and CDR2: SQVTM, ANQGSEA. The V segment lost 6 bases and the J segment 7 bases; nucleotides outside the gene matches: 5. In DNA, the CDR3 is TGCAGCGTGAGGAGCGGGGGTAATGAGCAGTTCTTC. It codes for CSVRSGGNEQFF.

The chain couples TRBV6-1 to TRBJ1-4; the D gene is possibly TRBD1 (6 bases). This CDR3 spans 14 amino acids. Trimming shortened V by 4 bases and J by 4 bases, and 10 bases separated the two germline ends. CDR1 and CDR2 (germline): MNHNS, SASEGT. The CDR3 here is CASSGTVNNEKLFF. The CDR3 coding sequence is TGTGCCAGCAGTGGGACAGTTAATAATGAAAAACTGTTTTTT.

The CDR3 DNA is TGTGCCAGCAGCTACGACAGGGGAATTGGCTACGAGCAGTACTTC. Translation gives CASSYDRGIGYEQYF. This chain connects TRBV7-2 to TRBJ2-7; TRBD1 matches at 8 bases. CDR3 size: 15 residues. Germline-derived CDR1 and CDR2 are SGHTA and FQGNSA. The V segment lost 4 bases and the J segment 3 bases; nucleotides outside the gene matches: 8.

The chain recombines TRBV10-3 with TRBJ2-5, with a weak D call TRBD1 (5 bases). Deletions cut 8 bases from V and 1 base from J, with 14 bases between. Germline loops: CDR1 ENHRY, CDR2 SYGVKD. The CDR3 has 14 residues. CDR3 in amino acids: CAIWAGKAQETQYF. The CDR3 DNA sequence: TGTGCCATCTGGGCAGGGAAGGCCCAAGAGACCCAGTACTTC.

The chain uses TRBV11-3 and TRBJ1-6; TRBD1 might be the D (5 bases). The ends were cut back, 4 bases at V and 1 base at J, with 23 bases in the middle. This CDR3 is 20 amino acids long. Germline V gene sequence: CDR1 SGHNT, CDR2 YENEEA. Here the CDR3 DNA reads TGTGCCAGCAGCTCAGATCGACAGCTTCCTGGGAGGTCCTATAATTCACCCCTCCACTTT. Protein product: CASSSDRQLPGRSYNSPLHF.

The chain has TRBV4-1 and TRBJ1-1, with D possibly being TRBD1 (6 bases). Between the trimmed V and J ends, which lost 2 bases and 1 base, there was a span of 14 bases. Germline assignment: CDR1 MGHRA and CDR2 YSYEKL. The CDR3 loop spans 16 amino acids. The CDR3 DNA reads TGCGCCAGCAGCCAATTTTCGGACAGCGCGAACACTGAAGCTTTCTTT. This sequence encodes CASSQFSDSANTEAFF.

This chain joins TRBV7-2 and TRBJ2-3; 8 bases agree with TRBD1. The CDR3 consists of 15 residues. CDR1 and CDR2 (germline): SGHTA, FQGNSA. The J segment lost 6 bases and the V segment lost 1 base, leaving 6 bases of the junction unmatched. The CDR3 region is CASSLVPDRADTQYF. CDR3 sequence (DNA): TGTGCCAGCAGCTTAGTCCCGGACAGGGCTGATACGCAGTATTTT.

The V call is TRBV15, the J call TRBJ1-2; D gene unclear. Trimming took off 0 bases at V and 8 bases at J, with 19 bases between the two ends. This CDR3 has 16 residues. The germline V gene encodes CDR1 LNHNV and CDR2 YYDKDF (reference sequence). This chain's CDR3 is CATSRERETLFGGYTF. The CDR3 DNA sequence: TGTGCCACCAGCAGAGAGCGGGAGACTCTATTTGGGGGCTACACCTTC.